This T cell receptor (beta chain) was identified in a study of graft-versus-host responses after intestinal transplantation. On the study more broadly: Each recipient received a multivisceral, liver-intestinal, or isolated intestinal graft. Every transplant recipient was induced with anti-thymocyte globulin, then maintained on tacrolimus and steroids for two to three years.

Repertoires were generated with immunoSEQ multiplex PCR, while TCRdb's copy carries only in-frame clones and drops some. The sample includes over 75,000 clones, around 86% of them seen just once. A remark on this clone: Its specificity is unknown.

Study results and limitations: The authors found GvH clones in recipient marrow, some appearing first in ileum or blood. Some patients had graft-donor T cell macrochimerism, and their allografts showed high graft-versus-host to host-versus-graft clonal ratios.

The germline V gene encodes CDR1 MNHEY and CDR2 SVGAGI. With V trimmed by 2 bases and J by 1 base, 6 bases remained unmatched. The CDR3 contains 16 residues. This clonotype originated in a human patient who received an intestinal transplant, so some T cells may come from the graft donor. The starting material was PBMCs, obtained 255 days after intestinal transplant. J is TRBJ1-1 and V is TRBV6-5; 8 bases fit TRBD1. The CDR3 nucleotides read TGTGCCAGCAGTTACGGGACAGGCTTGGGGAACACTGAAGCTTTCTTT. Residues: CASSYGTGLGNTEAFF.